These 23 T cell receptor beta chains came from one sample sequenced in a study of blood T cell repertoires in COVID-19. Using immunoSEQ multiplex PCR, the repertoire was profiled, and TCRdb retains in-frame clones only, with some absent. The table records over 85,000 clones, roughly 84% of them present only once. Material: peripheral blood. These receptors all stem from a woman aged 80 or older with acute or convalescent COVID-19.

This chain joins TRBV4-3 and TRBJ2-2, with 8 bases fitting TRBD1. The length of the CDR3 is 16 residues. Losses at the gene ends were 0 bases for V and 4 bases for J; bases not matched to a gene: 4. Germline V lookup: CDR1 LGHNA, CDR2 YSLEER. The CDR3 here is CASSQDGTGLTGELFF. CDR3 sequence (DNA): TGCGCCAGCAGCCAAGACGGGACAGGTCTCACCGGGGAGCTGTTTTTT.

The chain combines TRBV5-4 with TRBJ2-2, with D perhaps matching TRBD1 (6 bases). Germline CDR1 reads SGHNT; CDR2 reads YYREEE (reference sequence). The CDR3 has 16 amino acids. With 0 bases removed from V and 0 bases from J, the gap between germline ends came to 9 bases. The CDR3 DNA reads TGTGCCAGCAGCTTGGCCCCAGGGGCGAACACCGGGGAGCTGTTTTTT. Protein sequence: CASSLAPGANTGELFF. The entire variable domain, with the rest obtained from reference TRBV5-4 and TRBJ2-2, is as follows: ETGVTQSPTHLIKTRGQQVTLRCSSQSGHNTVSWYQQALGQGPQFIFQYYREEENGRGNFPPRFSGLQFPNYSSELNVNALELDDSALYLCASSLAPGANTGELFFGEGSRLTVL.

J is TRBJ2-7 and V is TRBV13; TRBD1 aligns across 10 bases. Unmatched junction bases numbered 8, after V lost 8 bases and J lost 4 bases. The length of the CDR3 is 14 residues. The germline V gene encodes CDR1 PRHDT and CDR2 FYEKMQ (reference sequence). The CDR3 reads CASGERTGGYEQYF. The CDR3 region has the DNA TGTGCCAGCGGGGAAAGGACAGGGGGTTACGAGCAGTACTTC.

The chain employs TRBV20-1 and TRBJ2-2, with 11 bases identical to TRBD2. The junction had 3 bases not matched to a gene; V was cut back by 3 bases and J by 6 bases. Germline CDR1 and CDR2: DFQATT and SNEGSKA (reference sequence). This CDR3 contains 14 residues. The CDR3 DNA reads TGCAGTGCTAGTCATAGCGGGGGGGCCGGGGAGCTGTTTTTT. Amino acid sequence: CSASHSGGAGELFF.

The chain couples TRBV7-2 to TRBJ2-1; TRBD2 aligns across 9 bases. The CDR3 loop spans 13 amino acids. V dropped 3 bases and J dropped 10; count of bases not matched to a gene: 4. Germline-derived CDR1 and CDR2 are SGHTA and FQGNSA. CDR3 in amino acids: CASSFGAGGEQFF. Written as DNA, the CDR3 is TGTGCCAGCAGCTTTGGGGCGGGAGGGGAGCAGTTCTTC.

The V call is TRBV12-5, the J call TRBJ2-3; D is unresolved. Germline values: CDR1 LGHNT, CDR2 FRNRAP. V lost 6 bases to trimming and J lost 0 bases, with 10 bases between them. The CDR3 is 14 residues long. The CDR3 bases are TGTGCTAGTGGCGAGGTCGGCAGCACAGATACGCAGTATTTT. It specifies CASGEVGSTDTQYF. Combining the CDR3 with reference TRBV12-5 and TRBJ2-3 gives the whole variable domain DARVTQTPRHKVTEMGQEVTMRCQPILGHNTVFWYRQTMMQGLELLAYFRNRAPLDDSGMPKDRFSAEMPDATLATLKIQPSEPRDSAVYFCASGEVGSTDTQYFGPGTRLTVL.

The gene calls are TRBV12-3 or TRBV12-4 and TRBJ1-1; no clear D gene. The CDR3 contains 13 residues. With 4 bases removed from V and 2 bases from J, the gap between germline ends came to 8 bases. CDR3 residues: CASSSVLNTEAFF. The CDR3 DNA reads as TGTGCCAGCAGTTCCGTCCTAAACACTGAAGCTTTCTTT.

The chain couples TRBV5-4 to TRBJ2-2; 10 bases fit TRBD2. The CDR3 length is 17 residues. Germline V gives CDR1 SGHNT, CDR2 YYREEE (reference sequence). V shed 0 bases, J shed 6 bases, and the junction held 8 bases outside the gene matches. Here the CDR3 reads CASSLVKLAGSPGELFF. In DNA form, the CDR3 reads TGTGCCAGCAGCTTGGTTAAACTAGCGGGATCCCCCGGGGAGCTGTTTTTT.

Written as DNA, the CDR3 is TGTGCCAGCAGGGCTGGGACTAGCGTTGGAGATACGCAGTATTTT. Amino acids: CASRAGTSVGDTQYF. The chain is built from TRBV9 and TRBJ2-3, with TRBD2 identical over 10 bases. Germline CDR1 reads SGDLS; CDR2 reads YYNGEE. The CDR3 totals 15 residues. J gave up 5 bases and V 5 bases, and 8 bases lay outside the gene matches.

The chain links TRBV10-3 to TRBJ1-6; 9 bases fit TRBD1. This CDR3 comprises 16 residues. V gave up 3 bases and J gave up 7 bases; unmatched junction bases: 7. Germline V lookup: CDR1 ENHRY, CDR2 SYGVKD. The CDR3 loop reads CAISDSQGAGNSPLHF. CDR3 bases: TGTGCCATCAGTGATTCACAGGGGGCGGGAAATTCACCCCTCCACTTT.

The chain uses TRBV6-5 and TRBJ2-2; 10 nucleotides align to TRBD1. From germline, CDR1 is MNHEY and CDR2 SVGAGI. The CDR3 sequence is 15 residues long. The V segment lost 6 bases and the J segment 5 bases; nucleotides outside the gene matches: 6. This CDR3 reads CASSTGTGVTGELFF. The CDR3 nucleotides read TGTGCCAGCAGCACGGGGACAGGGGTTACCGGGGAGCTGTTTTTT.

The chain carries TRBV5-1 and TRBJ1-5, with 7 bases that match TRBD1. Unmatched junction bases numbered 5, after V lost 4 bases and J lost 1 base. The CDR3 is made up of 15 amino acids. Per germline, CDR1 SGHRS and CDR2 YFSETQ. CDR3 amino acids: CASSHDRESNQPQHF. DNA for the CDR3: TGCGCCAGCAGCCACGACAGGGAGAGCAATCAGCCCCAGCATTTT.

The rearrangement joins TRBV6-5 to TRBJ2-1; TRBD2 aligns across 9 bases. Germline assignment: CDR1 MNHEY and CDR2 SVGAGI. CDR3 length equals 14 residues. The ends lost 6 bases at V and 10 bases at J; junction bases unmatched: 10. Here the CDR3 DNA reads TGTGCCAGCAGAGTAGCGGGGGCCCCCAGGGAGCAGTTCTTC. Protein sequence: CASRVAGAPREQFF.

CDR3 nucleotides: TGTGCCAGCAGCTTAGGTTTTCCAAATAGCAATCAGCCCCAGCATTTT. As protein: CASSLGFPNSNQPQHF. This sequence joins TRBV7-9 and TRBJ1-5, with unresolved D. V was shortened by 1 base and J by 0 bases, with 10 bases between the two germline ends. Germline values: CDR1 SEHNR, CDR2 FQNEAQ (reference sequence). This CDR3 has 16 amino acids.

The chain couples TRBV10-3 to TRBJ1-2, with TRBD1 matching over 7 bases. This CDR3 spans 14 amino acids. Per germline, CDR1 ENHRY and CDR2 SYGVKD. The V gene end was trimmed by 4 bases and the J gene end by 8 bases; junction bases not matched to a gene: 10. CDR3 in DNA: TGTGCCATCAGTGTCCGAATGACAGGGAACGGCTACACCTTC. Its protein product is CAISVRMTGNGYTF.

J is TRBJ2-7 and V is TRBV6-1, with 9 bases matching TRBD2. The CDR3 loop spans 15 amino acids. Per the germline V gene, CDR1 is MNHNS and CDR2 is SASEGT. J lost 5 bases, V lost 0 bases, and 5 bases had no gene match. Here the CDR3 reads CASSEAAGTSHEQYF. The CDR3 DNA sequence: TGTGCCAGCAGTGAAGCGGCCGGGACTAGCCACGAGCAGTACTTC.

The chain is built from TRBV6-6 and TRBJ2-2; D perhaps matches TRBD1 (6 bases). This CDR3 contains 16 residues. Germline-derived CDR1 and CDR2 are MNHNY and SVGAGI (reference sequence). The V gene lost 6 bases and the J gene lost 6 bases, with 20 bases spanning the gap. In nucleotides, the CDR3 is TGTGCCAGCAGCGCCGTAGGGGACACCTTCGCCGGGGAGCTGTTTTTT. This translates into CASSAVGDTFAGELFF.

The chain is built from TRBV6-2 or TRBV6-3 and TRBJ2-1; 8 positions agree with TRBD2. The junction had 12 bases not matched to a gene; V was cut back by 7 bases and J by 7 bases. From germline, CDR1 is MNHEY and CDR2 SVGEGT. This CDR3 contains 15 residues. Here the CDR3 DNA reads TGTGCCAGCATCCCGGGGGGGTCCAGGTATAATGAGCAGTTCTTC. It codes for CASIPGGSRYNEQFF.

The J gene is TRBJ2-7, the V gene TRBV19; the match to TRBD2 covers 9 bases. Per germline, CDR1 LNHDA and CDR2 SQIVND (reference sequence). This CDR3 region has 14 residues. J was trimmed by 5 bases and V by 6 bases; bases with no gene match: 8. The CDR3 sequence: CASRGGGLAHEQYF. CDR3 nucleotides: TGTGCCAGTAGGGGAGGGGGACTAGCCCACGAGCAGTACTTC. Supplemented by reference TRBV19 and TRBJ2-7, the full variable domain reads DGGITQSPKYLFRKEGQNVTLSCEQNLNHDAMYWYRQDPGQGLRLIYYSQIVNDFQKGDIAEGYSVSREKKESFPLTVTSAQKNPTAFYLCASRGGGLAHEQYFGPGTRLTVT.

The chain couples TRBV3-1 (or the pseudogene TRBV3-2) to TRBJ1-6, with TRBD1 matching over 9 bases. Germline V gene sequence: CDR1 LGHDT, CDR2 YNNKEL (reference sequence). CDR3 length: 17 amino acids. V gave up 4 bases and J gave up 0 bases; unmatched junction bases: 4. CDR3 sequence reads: CASSRGTGSSYNSPLHF. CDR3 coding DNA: TGTGCCAGCAGCCGGGGGACAGGGAGCTCCTATAATTCACCCCTCCACTTT.

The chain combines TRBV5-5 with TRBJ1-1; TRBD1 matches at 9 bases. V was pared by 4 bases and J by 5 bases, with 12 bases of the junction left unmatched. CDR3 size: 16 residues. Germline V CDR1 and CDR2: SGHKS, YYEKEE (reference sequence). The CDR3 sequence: CASSPQQGAGWTEAFF. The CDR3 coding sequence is TGTGCCAGCAGCCCCCAACAGGGGGCGGGTTGGACTGAAGCTTTCTTT.

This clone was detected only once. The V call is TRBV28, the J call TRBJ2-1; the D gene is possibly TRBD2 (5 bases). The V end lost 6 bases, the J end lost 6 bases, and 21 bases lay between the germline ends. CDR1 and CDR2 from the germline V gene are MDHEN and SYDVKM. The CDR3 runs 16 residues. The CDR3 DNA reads TGTGCCAGCAGAAACCGGGAAGGGAAGGCGCTCAATGAGCAGTTCTTC. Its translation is CASRNREGKALNEQFF.

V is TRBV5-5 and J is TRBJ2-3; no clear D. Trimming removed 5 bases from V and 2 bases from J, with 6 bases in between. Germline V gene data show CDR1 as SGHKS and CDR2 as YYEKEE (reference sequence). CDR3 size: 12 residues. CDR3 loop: CASSIFTDTQYF. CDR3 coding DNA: TGTGCCAGCAGTATTTTCACAGATACGCAGTATTTT.